What follows describes a single T cell receptor beta chain. This sample stems from a study of long-term antiretroviral therapy in people with HIV. Germline V lookup: CDR1 LGHNA, CDR2 YSLEER. Trimming took 4 bases from V and 0 from J; bases not matched to a gene: 7. The length of the CDR3 is 16 residues. This was the immunoSEQ v3.0 assay at survey level. TCRdb's copy holds only in-frame clones and misses some; the assay was immunoSEQ multiplex PCR. The sample lists tens of thousands of clones, roughly 84% occurring once. The source material was unsorted PBMCs, sampled 1.3 years after starting antiretroviral therapy. The chain employs TRBV4-3 and TRBJ2-3; 7 bases are a match to TRBD2. This receptor was obtained from a man between 60 and 75 years old with HIV. The CDR3 bases are TGCGCCAGCAGCCCCCGGTGGGGGGGAAGCACAGATACGCAGTATTTT. It encodes CASSPRWGGSTDTQYF.